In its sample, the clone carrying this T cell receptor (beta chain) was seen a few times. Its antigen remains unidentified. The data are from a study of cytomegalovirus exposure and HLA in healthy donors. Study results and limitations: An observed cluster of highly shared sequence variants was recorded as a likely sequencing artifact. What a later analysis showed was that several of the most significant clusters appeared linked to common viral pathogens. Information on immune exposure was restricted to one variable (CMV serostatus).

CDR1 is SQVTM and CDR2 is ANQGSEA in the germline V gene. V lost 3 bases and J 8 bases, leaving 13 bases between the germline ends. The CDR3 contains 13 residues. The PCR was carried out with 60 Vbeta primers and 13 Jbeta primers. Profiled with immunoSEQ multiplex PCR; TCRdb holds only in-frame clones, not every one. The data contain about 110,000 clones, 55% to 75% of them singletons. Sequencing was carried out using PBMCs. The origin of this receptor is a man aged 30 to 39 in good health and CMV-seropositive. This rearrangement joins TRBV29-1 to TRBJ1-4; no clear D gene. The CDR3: CSVDYVGGEKLFF. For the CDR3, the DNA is TGCAGCGTTGATTATGTTGGAGGGGAAAAACTGTTTTTT.